The 8 T cell receptor beta chains reported below all come from one sample, sequenced in a study of tumor and adjacent non-tumor tissue in lung cancer. No cell sorting was done before RNA was extracted from the tissue. Distant lung tissue was collected more than 3 cm away from the tumor edge. The library came from three nested PCR rounds adapted from ARM-PCR protocols. In TCRdb, the multiplex PCR reads were re-called with MiXCR into one record per CDR3 protein. Altogether 90,000 to 120,000 distinct CDR3 sequences are present, approximately 65% being singletons, with the ten largest covering approximately 18%. Sequencing was performed on distant non-tumor lung tissue. These receptors came from a man under 40 with non-small cell lung cancer.

Points on this clonotype: Its ends do not fully match the called genes, so a read error is possible. The chain links TRBV20-1 to TRBJ2-4; a possible D gene is TRBD1 (6 bases). CDR1 is DFQATT, CDR2 SNEGSKA, per germline (reference sequence). This CDR3 is 14 amino acids long. The chain's CDR3 is CSASGLGAKNIQYF. The CDR3, as DNA: TGCAGTGCTAGCGGACTGGGGGCGAAAAACATCCAGTACTTC.

V gene TRBV11-3 combines with J gene TRBJ2-2; 8 nucleotides align to TRBD2. The germline gives CDR1 SGHNT, CDR2 YENEEA. The trim removed 1 base at V and 13 bases at J, leaving 23 bases unmatched. This CDR3 comprises 19 residues. This CDR3 reads CASSLGVVGREGNTRGLFF. CDR3 in DNA: TGTGCCAGCAGCTTAGGTGTCGTCGGACGGGAGGGTAACACCAGGGGGCTGTTTTTT. The full variable domain, in which reference TRBV11-3 and TRBJ2-2 provide the parts outside the CDR3, is EAGVVQSPRYKIIEKKQPVAFWCNPISGHNTLYWYLQNLGQGPELLIRYENEEAVDDSQLPKDRFSAERLKGVDSTLKIQPAELGDSAVYLCASSLGVVGREGNTRGLFFGEGSRLTVL.

Comments on this clonotype: Germline is not matched at one junction end, which may reflect a read error. V and J are TRBV12-3 or TRBV12-4 and TRBJ2-2, with D perhaps TRBD1 or TRBD2 (5 bases each). The CDR3 totals 17 residues. CDR3 in DNA: TGTGCCAGCAGTTCAGGGAAGGCAAGGGCTTTTACCGGGGAGCTGTCTTTT. This codes for CASSSGKARAFTGELSF.

J is TRBJ1-4 and V is TRBV7-9; 8 positions agree with TRBD1. V lost 4 bases, J lost 6 bases, and 10 bases stayed unmatched. CDR1 is SEHNR, CDR2 FQNEAQ, per germline (reference sequence). The CDR3 sequence is 16 residues long. CDR3 sequence reads: CASSSDRERPDEKLFF. The CDR3 nucleotides read TGTGCCAGCAGCTCGGACAGGGAGAGGCCTGATGAAAAACTGTTTTTT.

The chain employs TRBV20-1 and TRBJ2-1; D uncertain. Germline CDR1 and CDR2: DFQATT and SNEGSKA (reference sequence). The CDR3 spans 16 residues. Trimming cost V 5 bases and J 7 bases, with 24 bases left between them. The DNA for the CDR3 is TGCAGTGCTCCCACCCCGACCAACATCGTCAGGAATGAGCAGTTCTTC. This translates into CSAPTPTNIVRNEQFF.

Comments on this clonotype: The conserved phenylalanine or tryptophan is not found at the CDR3 terminus, so this likely reflects a read error. The chain is built from TRBV11-3 and TRBJ2-5; D gene ambiguous. The germline V gene has CDR1 SGHNT and CDR2 YENEEA. This CDR3 has 15 amino acids. V lost 0 bases and J lost 2, with 10 bases in between. This chain's CDR3 is CASSLEAVGQETQYL. The CDR3 DNA sequence: TGTGCCAGCAGCTTAGAAGCAGTAGGGCAAGAGACCCAGTACTTA.

This sequence joins TRBV6-5 and TRBJ2-1; D perhaps matches TRBD2 (5 bases). The CDR3 consists of 11 residues. The V and J ends lost 8 bases and 6 bases respectively, with 8 bases between them. CDR1 is MNHEY, CDR2 SVGAGI, per germline. The CDR3 sequence is CASEGINEQFF. CDR3 nucleotide sequence: TGTGCCAGCGAGGGTATCAATGAGCAGTTCTTC.

The chain is built from TRBV11-2 and TRBJ2-4; 8 bases align to TRBD1. The CDR3 runs 17 residues. J was trimmed by 4 bases and V by 8 bases; bases with no gene match: 16. Germline V gene lookup returns CDR1 SGHAT and CDR2 FQNNGV. The CDR3 here is CASAPGGRRSRKNIQYF. The DNA of the CDR3 is TGTGCCAGCGCCCCAGGGGGCAGGAGGAGCAGAAAAAACATTCAGTACTTC.